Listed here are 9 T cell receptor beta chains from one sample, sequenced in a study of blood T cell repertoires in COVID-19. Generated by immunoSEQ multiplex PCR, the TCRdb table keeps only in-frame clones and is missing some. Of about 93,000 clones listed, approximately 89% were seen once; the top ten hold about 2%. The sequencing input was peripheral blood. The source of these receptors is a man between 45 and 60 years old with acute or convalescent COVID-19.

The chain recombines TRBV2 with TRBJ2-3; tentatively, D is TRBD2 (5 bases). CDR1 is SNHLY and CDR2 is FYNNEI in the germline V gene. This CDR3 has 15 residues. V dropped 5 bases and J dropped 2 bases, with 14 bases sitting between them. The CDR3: CASSTTGLSTDTQYF. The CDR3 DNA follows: TGTGCCAGCAGTACTACGGGATTGTCCACAGATACGCAGTATTTT.

The chain's CDR3 is CASSRQNSNTEAFF. CDR3 sequence (DNA): TGTGCCAGCAGCCGTCAGAATTCGAACACTGAAGCTTTCTTT. This rearrangement joins TRBV5-5 to TRBJ1-1; unclear D gene. The CDR3 totals 14 residues. Deletions cut 4 bases from V and 1 base from J, with 11 bases between. Germline V gene data show CDR1 as SGHKS and CDR2 as YYEKEE (reference sequence).

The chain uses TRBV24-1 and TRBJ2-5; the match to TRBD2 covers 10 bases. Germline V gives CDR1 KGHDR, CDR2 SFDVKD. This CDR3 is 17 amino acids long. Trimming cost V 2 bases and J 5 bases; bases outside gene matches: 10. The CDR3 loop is CATSDYGQREGLETQYF. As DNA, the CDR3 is TGTGCCACCAGTGATTACGGACAGCGGGAGGGTTTGGAGACCCAGTACTTC.

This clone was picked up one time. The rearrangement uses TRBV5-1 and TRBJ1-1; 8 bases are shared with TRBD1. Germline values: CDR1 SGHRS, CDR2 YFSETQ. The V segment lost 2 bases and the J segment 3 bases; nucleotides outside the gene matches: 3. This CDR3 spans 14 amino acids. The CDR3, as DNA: TGCGCCAGCAGCTTAGGACAGGGTTACACTGAAGCTTTCTTT. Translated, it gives CASSLGQGYTEAFF.

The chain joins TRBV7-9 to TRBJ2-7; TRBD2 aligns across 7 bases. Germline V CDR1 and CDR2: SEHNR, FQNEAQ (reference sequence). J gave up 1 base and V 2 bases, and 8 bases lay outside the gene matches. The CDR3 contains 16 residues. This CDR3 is CASSLSRDYQSYEQYV. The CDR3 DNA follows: TGTGCCAGCAGCTTATCCCGGGACTACCAATCCTACGAGCAGTACGTC.

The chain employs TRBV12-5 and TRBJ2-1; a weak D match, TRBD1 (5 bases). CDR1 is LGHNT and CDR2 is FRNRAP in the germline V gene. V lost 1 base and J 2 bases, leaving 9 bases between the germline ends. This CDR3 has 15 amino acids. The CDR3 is CASGLGRVPYNEQFF. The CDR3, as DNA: TGTGCTAGTGGTTTGGGCAGGGTACCCTACAATGAGCAGTTCTTC.

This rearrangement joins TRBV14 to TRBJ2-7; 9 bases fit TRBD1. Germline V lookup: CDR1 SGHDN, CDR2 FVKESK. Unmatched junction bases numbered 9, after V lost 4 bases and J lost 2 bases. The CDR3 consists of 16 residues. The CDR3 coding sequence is TGTGCCAGCAGCCCCTTAGACCGGGACAGGGCCTACGAGCAGTACTTC. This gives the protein CASSPLDRDRAYEQYF.

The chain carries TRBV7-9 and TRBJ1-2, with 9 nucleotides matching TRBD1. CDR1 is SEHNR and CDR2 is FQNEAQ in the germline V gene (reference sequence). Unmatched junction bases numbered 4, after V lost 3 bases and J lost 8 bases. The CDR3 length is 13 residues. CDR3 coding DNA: TGTGCCAGCAGCTTTGGGACAGGGAGCGGCTACACCTTC. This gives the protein CASSFGTGSGYTF. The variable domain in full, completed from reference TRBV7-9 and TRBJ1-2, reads DTGVSQNPRHKITKRGQNVTFRCDPISEHNRLYWYRQTLGQGPEFLTYFQNEAQLEKSRLLSDRFSAERPKGSFSTLEIQRTEQGDSAMYLCASSFGTGSGYTFGSGTRLTVV.

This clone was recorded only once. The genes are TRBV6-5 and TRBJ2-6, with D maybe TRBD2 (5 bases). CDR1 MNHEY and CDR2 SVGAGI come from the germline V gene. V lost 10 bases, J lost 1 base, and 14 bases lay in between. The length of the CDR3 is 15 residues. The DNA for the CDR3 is TGTGCCATCGTGGAGGCGTTTTCTGGGGCCAACGTCCTGACTTTC. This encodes CAIVEAFSGANVLTF.